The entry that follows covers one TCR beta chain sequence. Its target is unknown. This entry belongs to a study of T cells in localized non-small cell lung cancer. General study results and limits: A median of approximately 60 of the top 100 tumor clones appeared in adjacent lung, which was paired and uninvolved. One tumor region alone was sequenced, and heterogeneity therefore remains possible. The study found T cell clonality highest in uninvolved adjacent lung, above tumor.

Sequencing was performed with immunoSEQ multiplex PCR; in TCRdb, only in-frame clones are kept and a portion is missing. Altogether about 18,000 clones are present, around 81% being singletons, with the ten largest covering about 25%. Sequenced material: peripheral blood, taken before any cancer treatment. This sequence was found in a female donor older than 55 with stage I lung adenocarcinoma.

The CDR3 DNA reads as TGTGCCAGCAGTTACCTGGGTGGGGGAGCTTTCTTT. Translated, it gives CASSYLGGGAFF. This chain joins TRBV6-5 and TRBJ1-1, with D possibly matching TRBD1 (5 bases). V was trimmed by 2 bases and J by 10 bases, leaving 11 bases between them. This CDR3 region has 12 residues. Germline V gene data show CDR1 as MNHEY and CDR2 as SVGAGI.